This T cell receptor (beta chain) was identified during a study of blood T cells in healthy people across ages. This clonotype has only one observation. A second PCR of 7 to 11 cycles used a sample-barcoded 5' primer and a J-beta primer mix. TCRdb reprocessed the 5' RACE reads via MiXCR and lists one record per CDR3 protein. Of hundreds of thousands of distinct CDR3 sequences in the sample, 45% to 50% are singletons; the top ten hold around a third. The source is a woman in her sixties in good health. The sample taken for sequencing was blood.

The CDR3 here is CASLPSGALGEQYF. For the CDR3, the DNA is TGTGCCAGCCTCCCTAGCGGGGCCCTGGGGGAGCAGTACTTC. The chain is built from TRBV11-2 and TRBJ2-7; 9 nucleotides line up with TRBD2. Germline values: CDR1 SGHAT, CDR2 FQNNGV. The CDR3 has 14 residues. The J segment lost 7 bases and the V segment lost 8 bases, leaving 12 bases of the junction unmatched. The whole variable domain, filled in from reference TRBV11-2 and TRBJ2-7, reads EAGVAQSPRYKIIEKRQSVAFWCNPISGHATLYWYQQILGQGPKLLIQFQNNGVVDDSQLPKDRFSAERLKGVDSTLKIQPAKLEDSAVYLCASLPSGALGEQYFGPGTRLTVT.